One sample yielded the 23 T cell receptor beta chains listed below, sequenced in a study of a mutant IDH1 vaccine in newly diagnosed glioma. Data came from immunoSEQ multiplex PCR; TCRdb stores just in-frame clones and leaves some out. The sample shows 58,000 or so clones, roughly 80% of them seen only once. The time point was: week 47, end of study. Vaccination comprised doses that each held 300 ug of mutant IDH1 20-mer peptide, plus topical imiquimod. No antigen is known for these receptors. Sequencing was performed on PBMCs, taken from a glioma patient whose treatment included an IDH1 peptide vaccine. These receptors were taken from a woman aged 45-65 years with glioma.

The chain is built from TRBV11-3 and TRBJ2-7, with D uncertain. Trimming shortened V by 1 base and J by 11 bases, and 15 bases separated the two germline ends. Germline CDR1 is SGHNT and CDR2 is YENEEA. This CDR3 has 13 residues. The CDR3 DNA follows: TGTGCCAGCAGCTTAGCATCGGACGGCCAGAAGTACTTC. Translated, it gives CASSLASDGQKYF.

The chain recombines TRBV7-2 with TRBJ2-1, with 7 nucleotides matching TRBD1. Germline V lookup: CDR1 SGHTA, CDR2 FQGNSA. The CDR3 has 14 residues. Germline trimming cut 4 bases from V and 9 bases from J; bases unmatched to any gene: 9. In nucleotides, the CDR3 is TGTGCCAGCAGCTCCCCTCCAGGGGGAACTGAGCAGTTCTTC. Its translation is CASSSPPGGTEQFF.

This chain uses TRBV19 with TRBJ1-5; possible D gene TRBD1, 6 bases. V lost 4 bases and J 3 bases, leaving 13 bases between the germline ends. Per germline, CDR1 LNHDA and CDR2 SQIVND (reference sequence). This CDR3 is 15 amino acids long. DNA of the CDR3: TGTGCCAGTAGTACCCATCGGACAGTCAATCAGCCCCAGCATTTT. It is translated as CASSTHRTVNQPQHF. The full variable domain, in which reference TRBV19 and TRBJ1-5 provide the parts outside the CDR3, is DGGITQSPKYLFRKEGQNVTLSCEQNLNHDAMYWYRQDPGQGLRLIYYSQIVNDFQKGDIAEGYSVSREKKESFPLTVTSAQKNPTAFYLCASSTHRTVNQPQHFGDGTRLSIL.

The CDR3 DNA sequence: TGCGCCAGCAGCCAACCACGGGGGCTACGGAACGAGCAGTACTTC. Its translation: CASSQPRGLRNEQYF. The chain uses TRBV4-1 and TRBJ2-7; D may correspond to TRBD1 or TRBD2 (6 bases each). The CDR3 has 15 residues. The germline V gene encodes CDR1 MGHRA and CDR2 YSYEKL. V lost 2 bases, J lost 5 bases, and 16 bases lay in between.

This chain links TRBV27 with TRBJ1-3; possible D gene TRBD1, 5 bases. Looked up from germline, CDR1 is MNHEY and CDR2 is SMNVEV (reference sequence). The CDR3 runs 14 residues. The V and J ends lost 2 bases and 1 base respectively, with 6 bases between them. CDR3 bases: TGTGCCAGCAGTTTAGGGGGGTCTGGAAACACCATATATTTT. As protein: CASSLGGSGNTIYF.

This clone was detected once. This chain uses TRBV7-2 with TRBJ1-2; D not resolved. Per the germline V gene, CDR1 is SGHTA and CDR2 is FQGNSA. This CDR3 is 14 amino acids long. Trimming stripped 3 bases from V and 1 base from J, with 9 bases between. The CDR3 region is CASSFLGVNYGYTF. CDR3 DNA: TGTGCCAGCAGCTTTTTGGGAGTTAACTATGGCTACACCTTC.

The V gene is TRBV27, the J gene TRBJ1-1; TRBD1 agrees at 8 bases. The CDR3 runs to 14 residues. J was trimmed by 5 bases and V by 3 bases; bases with no gene match: 5. Germline V gives CDR1 MNHEY, CDR2 SMNVEV (reference sequence). The DNA for the CDR3 is TGTGCCAGCAGTTTGGACAGGGTAAGGACTGAAGCTTTCTTT. Its translation: CASSLDRVRTEAFF.

V and J are TRBV5-1 and TRBJ1-3; the D is unclear. Germline CDR1 is SGHRS and CDR2 is YFSETQ. The CDR3 totals 14 residues. Trimming stripped 6 bases from V and 1 base from J, with 11 bases between. The CDR3 here is CASKPDDSGNTIYF. The DNA of the CDR3 is TGCGCCAGCAAACCCGACGATTCTGGAAACACCATATATTTT. Together with reference TRBV5-1 and TRBJ1-3, the CDR3 gives the full variable domain: KAGVTQTPRYLIKTRGQQVTLSCSPISGHRSVSWYQQTPGQGLQFLFEYFSETQRNKGNFPGRFSGRQFSNSRSEMNVSTLELGDSALYLCASKPDDSGNTIYFGEGSWLTVV.

V and J are TRBV27 and TRBJ2-7; 7 nucleotides agree with TRBD1. CDR3 size: 16 residues. V trimming: 3 bases; J trimming: 2 bases; junction bases outside the gene matches: 10. The V gene's germline CDR1 is MNHEY and CDR2 SMNVEV (reference sequence). DNA for the CDR3: TGTGCCAGCAGTTTTTCTTCAGACAGGGCGGCCTACGAGCAGTACTTC. It encodes CASSFSSDRAAYEQYF.

The J gene is TRBJ1-1, the V gene TRBV9, with D perhaps matching TRBD1 (5 bases). The CDR3 runs to 13 residues. CDR1 and CDR2 (germline): SGDLS, YYNGEE. V lost 3 bases and J lost 6, with 12 bases in between. The CDR3 loop is CASSGSGGAEAFF. The CDR3 region has the DNA TGTGCCAGCAGCGGGTCCGGGGGTGCTGAAGCTTTCTTT. The entire variable domain, with the rest obtained from reference TRBV9 and TRBJ1-1, is as follows: DSGVTQTPKHLITATGQRVTLRCSPRSGDLSVYWYQQSLDQGLQFLIQYYNGEERAKGNILERFSAQQFPDLHSELNLSSLELGDSALYFCASSGSGGAEAFFGQGTRLTVV.

The rearrangement links TRBV13 to TRBJ1-1, with 8 bases aligning to TRBD1. Germline V gives CDR1 PRHDT, CDR2 FYEKMQ (reference sequence). This CDR3 has 17 residues. J was trimmed by 3 bases and V by 4 bases; bases with no gene match: 13. CDR3 DNA: TGTGCCAGCAGCTCGAACTTACAGGGGGGGTGGGACACTGAAGCTTTCTTT. Its translation: CASSSNLQGGWDTEAFF.

This clone was detected only a few times. This sequence joins TRBV19 and TRBJ1-1; TRBD1 agrees at 8 bases. With V trimmed by 5 bases and J by 4 bases, 3 bases remained unmatched. This CDR3 is built from 13 residues. Germline V gives CDR1 LNHDA, CDR2 SQIVND (reference sequence). CDR3 residues: CASSDTGGTEAFF. DNA for the CDR3: TGTGCCAGTAGTGATACAGGGGGCACTGAAGCTTTCTTT.

CDR3 protein: CASSAGTGSYEQYF. For the CDR3, the DNA is TGTGCCAGTAGCGCCGGGACAGGGAGCTACGAGCAGTACTTC. The chain joins TRBV19 to TRBJ2-7, with TRBD1 matching over 9 bases. This CDR3 region has 14 residues. Trimming removed 6 bases from V and 3 bases from J; junction bases left unmatched: 6. Germline V gene lookup returns CDR1 LNHDA and CDR2 SQIVND (reference sequence).

This rearrangement joins TRBV30 to TRBJ2-2; D unresolved. The germline V gene encodes CDR1 GTSNPN and CDR2 SVGIG (reference sequence). Trimming cost V 0 bases and J 8 bases, with 7 bases left between them. The CDR3 runs to 12 residues. CDR3 in amino acids: CAWSVWGGELFF. DNA of the CDR3: TGTGCCTGGAGTGTATGGGGAGGGGAGCTGTTTTTT.

This chain joins TRBV7-6 and TRBJ2-1; D gene ambiguous. The V end lost 7 bases, the J end lost 1 base, and 14 bases lay between the germline ends. CDR3 length: 15 residues. CDR1 and CDR2 (germline): SGHVS, FNYEAQ. The CDR3 DNA sequence: TGTGCCAGCACCACCTTCCCGGGTTCCTACAATGAGCAGTTCTTC. It encodes CASTTFPGSYNEQFF.

The chain links TRBV6-5 to TRBJ1-2, with a possible D match to TRBD1 (5 bases). This CDR3 contains 12 residues. Between the trimmed V and J ends, which lost 7 bases and 2 bases, there was a span of 8 bases. Germline CDR1 MNHEY, CDR2 SVGAGI. The CDR3 loop is CASKNRNYGYTF. In DNA, the CDR3 is TGTGCCAGCAAGAACAGGAACTATGGCTACACCTTC.

V is TRBV5-1 and J is TRBJ1-5; no firm D call. This CDR3 region has 15 residues. Deletions cut 0 bases from V and 0 bases from J, with 7 bases between. The V gene's germline CDR1 is SGHRS and CDR2 YFSETQ. This CDR3 reads CASSLEGISNQPQHF. The CDR3 DNA reads TGCGCCAGCAGCTTGGAAGGGATTAGCAATCAGCCCCAGCATTTT. Drawing the rest from reference TRBV5-1 and TRBJ1-5, the complete variable domain is KAGVTQTPRYLIKTRGQQVTLSCSPISGHRSVSWYQQTPGQGLQFLFEYFSETQRNKGNFPGRFSGRQFSNSRSEMNVSTLELGDSALYLCASSLEGISNQPQHFGDGTRLSIL.

The rearrangement joins TRBV30 to TRBJ2-4, with TRBD2 matching 8 bases. Germline V gene lookup returns CDR1 GTSNPN and CDR2 SVGIG (reference sequence). CDR3 length equals 15 residues. CDR3 protein: CAFAGGLTAKNIQYF. CDR3 coding DNA: TGTGCGTTCGCGGGGGGCCTTACAGCCAAAAACATTCAGTACTTC.

The V gene is TRBV28, the J gene TRBJ1-5; D call uncertain. The CDR3 sequence is 13 residues long. V was cut by 7 bases and J by 0 bases, with 7 bases left in between. CDR1 MDHEN and CDR2 SYDVKM come from the germline V gene. For the CDR3, the DNA is TGTGCCAGCACAAGGGATAGCAATCAGCCCCAGCATTTT. It translates to CASTRDSNQPQHF.

The genes are TRBV5-6 and TRBJ2-1, with unresolved D. The CDR3 contains 14 residues. The germline CDR1 and CDR2 sequences are SGHDT and YYEEEE. Trimming took off 5 bases at V and 2 bases at J, with 11 bases between the two ends. This CDR3 is CASSRRAPYNEQFF. CDR3 DNA sequence: TGTGCCAGCAGTCGGCGCGCACCCTACAATGAGCAGTTCTTC.

This chain connects TRBV7-6 to TRBJ2-3; D unclear. Germline V gene data show CDR1 as SGHVS and CDR2 as FNYEAQ. The V end was cut by 5 bases, the J end by 2 bases, with 8 bases between. The CDR3 contains 13 residues. The CDR3 DNA sequence: TGTGCCAGCAGCCCTAGGGTCACAGATACGCAGTATTTT. Translated, it gives CASSPRVTDTQYF.

The V and J genes are TRBV10-1 and TRBJ2-1; D not resolved. This CDR3 spans 15 amino acids. V lost 0 bases, J lost 5 bases, and 11 bases lay in between. In germline, CDR1 is WNHNN, CDR2 SYGVQD (reference sequence). In DNA, the CDR3 is TGCGCCAGCAGTGAGTCGGGCACGAAAGACAATGAGCAGTTCTTC. Residues: CASSESGTKDNEQFF.

The J gene is TRBJ2-7, the V gene TRBV5-1, with 10 bases that match TRBD2. Germline assignment: CDR1 SGHRS and CDR2 YFSETQ. Trimming removed 0 bases from V and 4 bases from J; junction bases left unmatched: 7. The CDR3 runs 16 residues. The CDR3 here is CASSLAYSGGAYEQYF. Here the CDR3 DNA reads TGCGCCAGCAGCTTGGCCTACAGCGGGGGGGCATACGAGCAGTACTTC.